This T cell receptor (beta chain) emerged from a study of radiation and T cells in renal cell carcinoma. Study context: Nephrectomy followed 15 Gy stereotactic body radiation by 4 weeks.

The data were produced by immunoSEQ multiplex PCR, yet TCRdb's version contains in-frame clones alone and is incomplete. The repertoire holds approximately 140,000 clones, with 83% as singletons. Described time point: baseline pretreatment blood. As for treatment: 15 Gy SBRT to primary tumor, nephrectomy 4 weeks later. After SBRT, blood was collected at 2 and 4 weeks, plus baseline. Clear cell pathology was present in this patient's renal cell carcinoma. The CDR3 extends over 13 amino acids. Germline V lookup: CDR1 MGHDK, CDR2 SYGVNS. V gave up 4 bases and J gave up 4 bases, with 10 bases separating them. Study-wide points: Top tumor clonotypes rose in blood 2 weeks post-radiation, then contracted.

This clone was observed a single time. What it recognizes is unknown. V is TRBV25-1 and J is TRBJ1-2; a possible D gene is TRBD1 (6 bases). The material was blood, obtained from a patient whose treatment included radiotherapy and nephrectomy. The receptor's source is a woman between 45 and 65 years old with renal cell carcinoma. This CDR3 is CASSGGAVYGYTF. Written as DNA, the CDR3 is TGTGCCAGCAGTGGGGGGGCGGTCTATGGCTACACCTTC.